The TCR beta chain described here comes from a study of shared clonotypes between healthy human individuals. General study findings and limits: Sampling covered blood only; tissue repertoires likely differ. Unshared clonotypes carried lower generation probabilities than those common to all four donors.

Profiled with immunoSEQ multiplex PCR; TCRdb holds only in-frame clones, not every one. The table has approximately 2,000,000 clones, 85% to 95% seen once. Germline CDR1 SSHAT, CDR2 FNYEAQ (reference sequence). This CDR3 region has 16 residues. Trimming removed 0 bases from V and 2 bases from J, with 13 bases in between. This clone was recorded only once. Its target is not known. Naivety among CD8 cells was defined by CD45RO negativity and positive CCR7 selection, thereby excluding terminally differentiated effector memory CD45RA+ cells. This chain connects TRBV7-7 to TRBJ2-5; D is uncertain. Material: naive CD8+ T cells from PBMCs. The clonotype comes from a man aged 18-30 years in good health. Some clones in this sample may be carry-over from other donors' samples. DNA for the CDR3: TGTGCCAGCAGCTTAGCCCCCGGACGTACACAAGAGACCCAGTACTTC. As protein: CASSLAPGRTQETQYF.